This T cell receptor beta chain is from a study of T cells expressing NK-cell markers. Study-wide findings and caveats: Of the CD8+ T cells in roughly 6 donors, roughly 1.0-7.5% belonged to dominant NKG2C+ clonotypes.

The CDR3 totals 13 residues. Germline CDR1 MNHNS, CDR2 SASEGT. Concerning this clonotype: Its antigen remains unknown.

A 5'RACE template switching approach incorporating UMIs was used to make TCR beta cDNA. One entry per CDR3 protein, without DNA, is what TCRdb gives after re-calling the 5' RACE reads. The ten most abundant clones cover about a fifth of a sample with about 160,000 distinct CDR3 sequences. The rearrangement links TRBV6-1 to TRBJ1-4; absent DNA, TCRdb's TRBD1 call cannot be checked. This clonotype was sampled from a woman between 18 and 75 years old in good health. What was sequenced was blood T cells: a sorted CD56 or NKG2C T cell subset, CD4+ or CD8+ T cells, or bulk PBMC T cells (not recorded which). The CDR3 sequence is CASAEGLGEKLFF.